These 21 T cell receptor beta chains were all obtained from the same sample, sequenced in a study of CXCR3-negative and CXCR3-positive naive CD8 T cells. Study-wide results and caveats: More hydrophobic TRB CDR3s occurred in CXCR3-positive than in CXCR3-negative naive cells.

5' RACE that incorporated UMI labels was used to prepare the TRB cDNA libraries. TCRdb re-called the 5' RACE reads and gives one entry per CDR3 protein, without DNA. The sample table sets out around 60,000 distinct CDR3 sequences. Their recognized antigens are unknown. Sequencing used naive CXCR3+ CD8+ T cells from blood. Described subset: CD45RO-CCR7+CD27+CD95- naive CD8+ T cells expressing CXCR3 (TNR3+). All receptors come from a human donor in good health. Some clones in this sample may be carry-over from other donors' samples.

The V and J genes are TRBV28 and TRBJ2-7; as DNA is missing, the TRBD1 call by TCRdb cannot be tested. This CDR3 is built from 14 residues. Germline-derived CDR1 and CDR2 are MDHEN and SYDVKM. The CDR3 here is CASSLLGTAYEQYF.

The CDR3 spells CASSLAGNSLNTEAFF. The rearrangement joins TRBV11-2 to TRBJ1-1. CDR3 length equals 16 residues. From germline, CDR1 is SGHAT and CDR2 FQNNGV.

The CDR3 here is CASTIAMAYEQYF. This sequence joins TRBV6-6 and TRBJ2-7. Germline V CDR1 and CDR2: MNHNY, SVGAGI (reference sequence). CDR3 size: 13 residues.

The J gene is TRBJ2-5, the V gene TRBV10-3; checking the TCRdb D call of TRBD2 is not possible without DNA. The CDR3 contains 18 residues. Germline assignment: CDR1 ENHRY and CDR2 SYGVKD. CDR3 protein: CAISESSASGGPQETQYF.

The CDR3: CSAPGHGEQFF. The rearrangement joins TRBV20-1 to TRBJ2-1; TCRdb gives TRBD1 as the D gene, but with no DNA this cannot be confirmed. Germline V gene lookup returns CDR1 DFQATT and CDR2 SNEGSKA (reference sequence). CDR3 size: 11 residues.

CDR3: CASSLSGGYNEQFF. This chain connects TRBV7-6 to TRBJ2-1; TCRdb indicates TRBD1, and absent DNA this call remains unverified. This CDR3 is built from 14 residues. Germline V gives CDR1 SGHVS, CDR2 FNYEAQ.

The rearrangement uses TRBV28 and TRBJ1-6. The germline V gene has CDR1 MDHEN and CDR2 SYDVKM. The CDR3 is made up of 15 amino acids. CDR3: CASSSPGEGRAPLHF.

CDR3 region: CSVEPRDRVYNEQFF. The chain employs TRBV29-1 and TRBJ2-1; TCRdb indicates TRBD1, and absent DNA this call remains unverified. The CDR3 contains 15 residues. Germline CDR1 is SQVTM and CDR2 is ANQGSEA.

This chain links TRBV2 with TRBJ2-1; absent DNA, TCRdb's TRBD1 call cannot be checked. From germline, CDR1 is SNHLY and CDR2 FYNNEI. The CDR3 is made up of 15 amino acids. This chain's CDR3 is CASIENGRAYNEQFF.

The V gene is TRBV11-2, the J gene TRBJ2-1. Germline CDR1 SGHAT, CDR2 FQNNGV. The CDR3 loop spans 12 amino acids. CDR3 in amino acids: CASRLPYNEQFF.

The CDR3 sequence: CASSDLTSGGPDTQYF. The V and J genes are TRBV6-4 and TRBJ2-3; there is no DNA to check the TCRdb D call of TRBD2. Germline V CDR1 and CDR2: MRHNA, SNTAGT. CDR3 size: 16 residues.

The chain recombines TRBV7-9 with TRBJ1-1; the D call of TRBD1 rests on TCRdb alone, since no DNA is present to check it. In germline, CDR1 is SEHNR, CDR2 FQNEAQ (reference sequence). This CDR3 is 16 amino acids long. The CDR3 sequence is CASSLLTGGKNTEAFF.

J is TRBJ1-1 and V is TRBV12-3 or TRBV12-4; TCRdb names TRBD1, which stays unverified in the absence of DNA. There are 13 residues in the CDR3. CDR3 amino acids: CASLMGGNTEAFF.

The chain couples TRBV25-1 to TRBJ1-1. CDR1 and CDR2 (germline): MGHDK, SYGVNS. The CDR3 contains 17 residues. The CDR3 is CASSSDRGLLMNTEAFF.

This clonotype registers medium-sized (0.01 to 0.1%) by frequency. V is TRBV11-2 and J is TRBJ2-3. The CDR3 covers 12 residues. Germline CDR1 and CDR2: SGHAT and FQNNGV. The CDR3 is CASSHQEDTQYF.

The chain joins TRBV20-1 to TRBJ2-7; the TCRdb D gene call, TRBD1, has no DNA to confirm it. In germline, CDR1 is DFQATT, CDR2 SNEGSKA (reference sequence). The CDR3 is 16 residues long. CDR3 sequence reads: CSAPQGTSGHGLEQYF.

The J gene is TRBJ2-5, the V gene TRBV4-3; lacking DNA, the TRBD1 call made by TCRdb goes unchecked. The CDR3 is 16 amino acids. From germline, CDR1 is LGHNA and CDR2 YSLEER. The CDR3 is CASSLGRNGPRETQYF.

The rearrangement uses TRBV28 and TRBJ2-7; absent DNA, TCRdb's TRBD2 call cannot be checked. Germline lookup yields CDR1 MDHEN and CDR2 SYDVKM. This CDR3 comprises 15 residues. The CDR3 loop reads CASSYPASGSYEQYF.

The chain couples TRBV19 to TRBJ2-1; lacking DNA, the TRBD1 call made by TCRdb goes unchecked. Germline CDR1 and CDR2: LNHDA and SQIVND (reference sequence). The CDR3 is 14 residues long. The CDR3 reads CASSLDSTDNEQFF.

The CDR3 loop is CSASGASTDTQYF. The chain is built from TRBV20-1 and TRBJ2-3. This CDR3 has 13 residues. Germline assignment: CDR1 DFQATT and CDR2 SNEGSKA (reference sequence).

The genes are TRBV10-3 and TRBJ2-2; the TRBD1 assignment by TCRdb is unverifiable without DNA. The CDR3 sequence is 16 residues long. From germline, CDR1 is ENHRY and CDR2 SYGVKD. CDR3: CAISPQGTPSTGELFF.